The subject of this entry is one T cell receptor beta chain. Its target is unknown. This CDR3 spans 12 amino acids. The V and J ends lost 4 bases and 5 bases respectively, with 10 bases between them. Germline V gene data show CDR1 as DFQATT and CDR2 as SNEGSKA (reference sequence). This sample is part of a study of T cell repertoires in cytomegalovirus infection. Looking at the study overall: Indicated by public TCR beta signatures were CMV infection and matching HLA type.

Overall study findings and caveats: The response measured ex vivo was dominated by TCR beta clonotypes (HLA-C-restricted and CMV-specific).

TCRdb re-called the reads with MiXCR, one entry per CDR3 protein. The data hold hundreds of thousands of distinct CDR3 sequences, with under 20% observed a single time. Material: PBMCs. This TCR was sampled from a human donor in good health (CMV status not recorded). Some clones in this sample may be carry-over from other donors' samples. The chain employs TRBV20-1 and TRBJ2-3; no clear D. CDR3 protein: CSATGLEDTQYF. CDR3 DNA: TGCAGTGCTACGGGCCTAGAAGATACGCAGTATTTT.